The entry below gives a single TCR beta chain sequence along with its context. Its antigen is undetermined. PBMC libraries mostly used roughly 500 ng of input genomic DNA, with six replicates per sample. Generated by immunoSEQ multiplex PCR, the TCRdb table keeps only in-frame clones and is missing some. Here the sample spans over 65,000 clones, approximately 84% being singletons. Stated time point: after neoadjuvant nivolumab, at surgical resection. PBMCs were not maintained or expanded in culture before analysis. This CDR3 is 15 amino acids long. The V gene's germline CDR1 is SNHLY and CDR2 FYNNEI. V shed 4 bases and J 3 bases; nucleotides not matched to a gene: 4. The sample originates from a study of neoadjuvant anti-PD-1 for oral cavity cancer. Study-wide results and caveats: Higher pretreatment Treg/Th17 ratios tracked higher pretreatment blood clonality.

The clonotype originates from a person aged 35-79 years with oral cavity squamous cell carcinoma. This sample comprised PBMCs, obtained after nivolumab (anti-PD-1) treatment. This chain connects TRBV2 to TRBJ2-5; 11 bases agree with TRBD2. CDR3 protein: CASSGGGLAEETQYF. The CDR3 DNA reads TGTGCCAGCAGTGGGGGGGGACTAGCGGAAGAGACCCAGTACTTC.